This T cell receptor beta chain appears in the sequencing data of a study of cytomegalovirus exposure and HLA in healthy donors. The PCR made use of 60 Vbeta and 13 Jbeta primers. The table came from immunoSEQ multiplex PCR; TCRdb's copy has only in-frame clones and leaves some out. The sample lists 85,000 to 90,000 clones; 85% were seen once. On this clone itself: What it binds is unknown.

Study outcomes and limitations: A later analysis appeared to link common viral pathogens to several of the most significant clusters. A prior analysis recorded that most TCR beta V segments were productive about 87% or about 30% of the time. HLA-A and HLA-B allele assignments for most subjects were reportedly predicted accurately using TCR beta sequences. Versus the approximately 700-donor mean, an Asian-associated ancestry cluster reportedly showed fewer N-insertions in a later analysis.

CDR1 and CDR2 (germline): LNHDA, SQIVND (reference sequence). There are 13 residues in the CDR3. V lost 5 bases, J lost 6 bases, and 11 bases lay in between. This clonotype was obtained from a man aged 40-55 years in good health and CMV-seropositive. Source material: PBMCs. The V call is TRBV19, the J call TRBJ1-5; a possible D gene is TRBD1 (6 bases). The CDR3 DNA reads TGTGCCAGTAGTCCGGGGACATCTCAGCCCCAGCATTTT. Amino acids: CASSPGTSQPQHF.